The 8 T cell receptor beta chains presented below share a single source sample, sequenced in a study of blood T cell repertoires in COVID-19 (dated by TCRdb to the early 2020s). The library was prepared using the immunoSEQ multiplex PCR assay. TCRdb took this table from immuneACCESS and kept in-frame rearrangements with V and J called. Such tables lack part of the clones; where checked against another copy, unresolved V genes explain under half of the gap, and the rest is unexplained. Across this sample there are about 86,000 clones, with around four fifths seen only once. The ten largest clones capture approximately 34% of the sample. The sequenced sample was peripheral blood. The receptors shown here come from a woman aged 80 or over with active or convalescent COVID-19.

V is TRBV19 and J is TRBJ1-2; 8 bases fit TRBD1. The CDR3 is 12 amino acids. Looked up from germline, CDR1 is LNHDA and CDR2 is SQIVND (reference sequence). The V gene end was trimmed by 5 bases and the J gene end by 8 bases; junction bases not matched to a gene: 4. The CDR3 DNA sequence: TGTGCCAGTAGTGGACAGGGAGGCGGCTACACCTTC. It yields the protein CASSGQGGGYTF. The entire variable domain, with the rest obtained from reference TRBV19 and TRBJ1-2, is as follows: DGGITQSPKYLFRKEGQNVTLSCEQNLNHDAMYWYRQDPGQGLRLIYYSQIVNDFQKGDIAEGYSVSREKKESFPLTVTSAQKNPTAFYLCASSGQGGGYTFGSGTRLTVV.

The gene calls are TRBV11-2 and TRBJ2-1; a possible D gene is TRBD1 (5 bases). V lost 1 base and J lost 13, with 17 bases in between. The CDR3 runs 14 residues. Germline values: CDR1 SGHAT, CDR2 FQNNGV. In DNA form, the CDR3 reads TGTGCCAGCAGCTTAGGACAGTTCAATAACATCCAGTTCTTC. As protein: CASSLGQFNNIQFF.

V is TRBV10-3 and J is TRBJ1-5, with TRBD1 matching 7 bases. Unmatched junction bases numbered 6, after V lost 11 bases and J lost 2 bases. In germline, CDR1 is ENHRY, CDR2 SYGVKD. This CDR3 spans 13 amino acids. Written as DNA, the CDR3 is TGTGCCGCAACGGGGACAGGCAATCAGCCCCAGCATTTT. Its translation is CAATGTGNQPQHF.

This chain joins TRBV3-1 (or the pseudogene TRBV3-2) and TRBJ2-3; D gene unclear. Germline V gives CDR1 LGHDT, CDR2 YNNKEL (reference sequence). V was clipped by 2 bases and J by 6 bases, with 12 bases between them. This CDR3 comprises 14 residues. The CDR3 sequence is CASSQPNEVDTQYF. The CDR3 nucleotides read TGTGCCAGCAGCCAACCAAATGAGGTGGATACGCAGTATTTT.

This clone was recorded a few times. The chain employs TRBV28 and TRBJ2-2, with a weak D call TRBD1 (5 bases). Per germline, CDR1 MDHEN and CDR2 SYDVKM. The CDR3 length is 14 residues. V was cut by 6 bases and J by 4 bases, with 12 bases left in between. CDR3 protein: CASRIQGFTGELFF. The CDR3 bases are TGTGCCAGCAGGATTCAGGGTTTCACCGGGGAGCTGTTTTTT.

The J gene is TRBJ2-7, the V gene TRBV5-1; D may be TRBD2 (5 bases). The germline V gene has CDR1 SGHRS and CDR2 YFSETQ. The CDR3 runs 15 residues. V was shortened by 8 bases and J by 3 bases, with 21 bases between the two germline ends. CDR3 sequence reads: CASSSSGILYYEQYF. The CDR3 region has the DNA TGCGCCAGTTCATCGTCGGGAATTCTGTACTACGAGCAGTACTTC. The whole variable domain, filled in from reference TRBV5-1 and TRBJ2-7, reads KAGVTQTPRYLIKTRGQQVTLSCSPISGHRSVSWYQQTPGQGLQFLFEYFSETQRNKGNFPGRFSGRQFSNSRSEMNVSTLELGDSALYLCASSSSGILYYEQYFGPGTRLTVT.

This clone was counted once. The CDR3 loop is CASSTYRVGDEKLFF. In DNA, the CDR3 is TGTGCCAGCAGTACATACAGGGTGGGGGATGAAAAACTGTTTTTT. This chain joins TRBV6-5 and TRBJ1-4; D perhaps matches TRBD1 (6 bases). The CDR3 length is 15 residues. Germline V CDR1 and CDR2: MNHEY, SVGAGI. The V and J ends lost 5 bases and 6 bases respectively, with 16 bases between them.

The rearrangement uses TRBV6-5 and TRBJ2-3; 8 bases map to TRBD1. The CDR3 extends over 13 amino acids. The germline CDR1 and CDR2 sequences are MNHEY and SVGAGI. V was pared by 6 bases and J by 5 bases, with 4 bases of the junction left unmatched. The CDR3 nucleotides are TGTGCCAGCAGGAGACAGGGGTTAGATACGCAGTATTTT. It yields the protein CASRRQGLDTQYF.